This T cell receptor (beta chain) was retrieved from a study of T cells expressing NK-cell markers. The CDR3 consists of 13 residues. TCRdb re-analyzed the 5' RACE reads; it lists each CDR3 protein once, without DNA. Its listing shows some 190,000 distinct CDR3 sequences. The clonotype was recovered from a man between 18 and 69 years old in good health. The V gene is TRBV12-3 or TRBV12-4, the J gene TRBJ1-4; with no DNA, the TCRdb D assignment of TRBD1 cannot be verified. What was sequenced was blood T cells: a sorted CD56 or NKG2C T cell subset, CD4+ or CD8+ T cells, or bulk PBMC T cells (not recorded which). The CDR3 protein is CASSSGQAEKLFF.